This paragraph covers one TCR beta chain sequence. Its target is not known. The entry originates in a study of radiation and T cells in renal cell carcinoma. General study points: Pretreatment tumor biopsies were lacking, so baseline clonotypes are unknown.

Assay: immunoSEQ multiplex PCR; the TCRdb copy retains only in-frame clones and omits some. The table records around 64,000 clones, around three quarters of them present only once. The time point denotes: blood 4 weeks post-SBRT, at nephrectomy. Treatment: 15 Gy SBRT to primary tumor, nephrectomy 4 weeks later. J lost 5 bases, V lost 0 bases, and 1 base had no gene match. Germline lookup yields CDR1 SGHRS and CDR2 YFSETQ. The CDR3 has 15 residues. The source of this sequence is a man between 60 and 70 years old with renal cell carcinoma. The input for sequencing was blood, taken from a patient whose treatment included radiotherapy and nephrectomy. The genes are TRBV5-1 and TRBJ2-1, with 11 bases lining up with TRBD2. CDR3 protein: CASSLGLAGNNEQFF. The CDR3 DNA is TGCGCCAGCAGCTTGGGACTAGCGGGAAACAATGAGCAGTTCTTC.